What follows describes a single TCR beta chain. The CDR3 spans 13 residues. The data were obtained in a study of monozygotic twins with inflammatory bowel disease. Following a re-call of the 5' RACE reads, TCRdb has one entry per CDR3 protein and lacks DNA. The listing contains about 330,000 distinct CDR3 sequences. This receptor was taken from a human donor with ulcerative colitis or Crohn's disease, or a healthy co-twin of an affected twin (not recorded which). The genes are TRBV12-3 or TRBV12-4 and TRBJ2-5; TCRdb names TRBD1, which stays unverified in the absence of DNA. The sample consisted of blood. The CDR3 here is CASSWTAQETQYF.